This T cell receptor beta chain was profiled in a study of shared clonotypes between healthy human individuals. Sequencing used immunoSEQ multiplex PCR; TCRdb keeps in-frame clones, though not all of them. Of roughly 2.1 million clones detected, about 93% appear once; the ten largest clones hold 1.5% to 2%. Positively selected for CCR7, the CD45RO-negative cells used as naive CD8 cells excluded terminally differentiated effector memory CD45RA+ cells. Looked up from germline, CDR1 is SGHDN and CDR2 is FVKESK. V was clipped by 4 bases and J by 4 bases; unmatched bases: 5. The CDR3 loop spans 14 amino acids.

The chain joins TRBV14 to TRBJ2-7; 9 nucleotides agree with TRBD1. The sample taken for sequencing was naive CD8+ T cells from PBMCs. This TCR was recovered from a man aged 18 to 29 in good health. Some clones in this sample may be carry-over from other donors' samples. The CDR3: CASSPGTGLYEQYF. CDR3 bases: TGTGCCAGCAGCCCCGGGACAGGGCTTTACGAGCAGTACTTC.